This T cell receptor beta chain emerged from a study of identical twins. In germline, CDR1 is LGHNA, CDR2 YNFKEQ. The trim removed 4 bases at V and 2 bases at J, leaving 7 bases unmatched. This CDR3 contains 15 residues. Template switching added a universal primer binding site, and final cDNA carried unique molecular identifiers. TCRdb re-called the 5' RACE reads through MiXCR, storing one row per CDR3 protein. Here the sample spans 240,000 or so distinct CDR3 sequences, about 11% being singletons. Sequenced material: memory T cells sorted from blood. V gene TRBV4-2 combines with J gene TRBJ2-7, with 8 bases fitting TRBD1. This clonotype was obtained from a man aged 50-60 years in good health. In DNA, the CDR3 is TGTGCCAGCAGCCGAATTCAGGGGGCCGCCTACGAGCAGTACTTC. Translating it yields CASSRIQGAAYEQYF.